Each of the 21 T cell receptor beta chains below was sequenced from the same sample in a study of technical replicates of blood from several donors. Profiling relied on immunoSEQ multiplex PCR, and the TCRdb table lists in-frame clones only, not all of them. The sample contains tens of thousands of clones, approximately 95% of which appear only once. The sample was T cells isolated from PBMCs. These receptors all stem from a human donor in good health.

The chain combines TRBV2 with TRBJ2-7; 8 nucleotides match TRBD1. The CDR3 extends over 12 amino acids. With 6 bases clipped from V and 7 bases from J, the junction kept 5 bases outside the gene matches. The germline gives CDR1 SNHLY, CDR2 FYNNEI. As DNA, the CDR3 is TGTGCCAGCAGCTTTACAGGGGGGGAGCAGTACTTC. Protein sequence: CASSFTGGEQYF.

V is TRBV4-2 and J is TRBJ2-1, with 9 nucleotides matching TRBD2. From germline, CDR1 is LGHNA and CDR2 YNFKEQ. The junction had 4 bases not matched to a gene; V was cut back by 1 base and J by 0 bases. CDR3 length equals 17 residues. CDR3 sequence (DNA): TGTGCCAGCAGCCAAGTCCAGACTAGCGGCTCCTACAATGAGCAGTTCTTC. It yields the protein CASSQVQTSGSYNEQFF.

The chain recombines TRBV5-4 with TRBJ2-5, with D possibly TRBD2 on 6 matching bases. There are 14 residues in the CDR3. The germline V gene encodes CDR1 SGHNT and CDR2 YYREEE (reference sequence). The germline V and J ends were trimmed by 1 base and 2 bases, with 9 bases remaining between them. CDR3 sequence: CASSLSAGQETQYF. The CDR3 DNA reads TGTGCCAGCAGCTTGTCGGCGGGACAAGAGACCCAGTACTTC.

V gene TRBV29-1 combines with J gene TRBJ1-2; 7 positions agree with TRBD1. The CDR3 sequence is 14 residues long. From germline, CDR1 is SQVTM and CDR2 ANQGSEA. With V trimmed by 1 base and J by 4 bases, 6 bases remained unmatched. CDR3 sequence reads: CSVEGIGGFYGYTF. CDR3 DNA: TGCAGCGTTGAAGGGATAGGGGGCTTCTATGGCTACACCTTC.

The rearrangement uses TRBV29-1 and TRBJ1-4; 8 positions match TRBD1. There are 13 residues in the CDR3. The germline gives CDR1 SQVTM, CDR2 ANQGSEA. J was trimmed by 3 bases and V by 6 bases; bases with no gene match: 3. The CDR3 loop reads CSVLTGANEKLFF. The CDR3 nucleotides read TGCAGCGTCTTGACAGGGGCTAATGAAAAACTGTTTTTT.

The CDR3 is CASSSPTSGGPPWNEQFF. For the CDR3, the DNA is TGTGCCAGCAGCTCACCGACTAGCGGGGGACCTCCATGGAATGAGCAGTTCTTC. V gene TRBV11-1 combines with J gene TRBJ2-1; 12 bases map to TRBD2. The junction had 14 bases not matched to a gene; V was cut back by 4 bases and J by 7 bases. The length of the CDR3 is 18 residues. Germline V CDR1 and CDR2: SGHAT, FQDESV (reference sequence).

The chain has TRBV28 and TRBJ2-5, with TRBD1 identical over 8 bases. Unmatched junction bases numbered 10, after V lost 10 bases and J lost 6 bases. This CDR3 comprises 13 residues. Germline CDR1 reads MDHEN; CDR2 reads SYDVKM. This chain's CDR3 is CAMRKTGEKTQYF. DNA for the CDR3: TGTGCCATGCGAAAGACAGGGGAAAAGACCCAGTACTTC.

This clone was counted a few times. The V and J genes are TRBV4-1 and TRBJ1-2, with a weak D call TRBD1 (5 bases). The CDR3 is 18 residues long. Germline V lookup: CDR1 MGHRA, CDR2 YSYEKL. Deletions cut 1 base from V and 0 bases from J, with 18 bases between. The CDR3 nucleotides read TGCGCCAGCAGCCAAGGTATCCGACTGACAGACACTAACTATGGCTACACCTTC. Its protein product is CASSQGIRLTDTNYGYTF.

V usage is TRBV28 and J usage is TRBJ1-1, with D perhaps TRBD1 (6 bases). The V gene's germline CDR1 is MDHEN and CDR2 SYDVKM. Trimming took off 5 bases at V and 6 bases at J, with 7 bases between the two ends. This CDR3 region has 11 residues. The CDR3, as DNA: TGTGCCAGCAGTGACAGGCCTGAAGCTTTCTTT. It is translated as CASSDRPEAFF.

The chain's CDR3 is CASSVNRANEKLFF. Written as DNA, the CDR3 is TGTGCCAGCAGTGTTAACAGGGCTAATGAAAAACTGTTTTTT. The chain employs TRBV2 and TRBJ1-4, with D possibly matching TRBD1 (6 bases). CDR3 length: 14 residues. Between the trimmed V and J ends, which lost 4 bases and 3 bases, there was a span of 9 bases. Germline-derived CDR1 and CDR2 are SNHLY and FYNNEI.

This chain links TRBV30 with TRBJ1-5, with a tentative D call TRBD1 (5 bases). Trimming pared 4 bases from V and 5 bases from J, leaving 9 bases between. Looked up from germline, CDR1 is GTSNPN and CDR2 is SVGIG (reference sequence). The CDR3 loop spans 12 amino acids. CDR3 sequence reads: CAWNTGDQPQHF. The CDR3 DNA follows: TGTGCCTGGAATACGGGGGATCAGCCCCAGCATTTT.

In DNA form, the CDR3 reads TGTGCCAGCAGCGAGCAGGGACTAGCGGGCGATGAGCAGTTCTTC. It is translated as CASSEQGLAGDEQFF. The chain employs TRBV9 and TRBJ2-1; TRBD2 agrees at 12 bases. This CDR3 is 15 amino acids long. V gave up 3 bases and J gave up 8 bases; unmatched junction bases: 6. Germline V CDR1 and CDR2: SGDLS, YYNGEE.

V and J are TRBV30 and TRBJ2-7; weak D call: TRBD2 (7 bases). Deletions cut 3 bases from V and 7 bases from J, with 19 bases between. Germline CDR1 and CDR2: GTSNPN and SVGIG (reference sequence). This CDR3 comprises 14 residues. CDR3 coding DNA: TGTGCCTGGAGGAGGAGCGGGACAATCGGGGAGCAGTACTTC. This gives the protein CAWRRSGTIGEQYF. The full variable domain, with the rest looked up from reference TRBV30 and TRBJ2-7, is SQTIHQWPATLVQPVGSPLSLECTVEGTSNPNLYWYRQAAGRGLQLLFYSVGIGQISSEVPQNLSASRPQDRQFILSSKKLLLSDSGFYLCAWRRSGTIGEQYFGPGTRLTVT.

The rearrangement links TRBV29-1 to TRBJ1-1, with D perhaps TRBD1 (6 bases). V was shortened by 7 bases and J by 2 bases, with 11 bases between the two germline ends. Per germline, CDR1 SQVTM and CDR2 ANQGSEA. The CDR3 sequence is 12 residues long. CDR3 sequence: CSAMTGNTEAFF. For the CDR3, the DNA is TGCAGCGCTATGACAGGTAACACTGAAGCTTTCTTT.

The chain recombines TRBV5-5 with TRBJ2-7, with D maybe TRBD1 (5 bases). The V gene's germline CDR1 is SGHKS and CDR2 YYEKEE (reference sequence). V shed 2 bases and J shed 3 bases, with 12 bases lying between them. CDR3 length equals 14 residues. The CDR3 loop is CASSLGDLSYEQYF. The CDR3 DNA follows: TGTGCCAGCAGCTTAGGGGATTTGAGCTACGAGCAGTACTTC.

This chain links TRBV6-1 with TRBJ2-2; D is possibly TRBD2 (5 bases). The CDR3 length is 14 residues. Germline V gives CDR1 MNHNS, CDR2 SASEGT. The V end was cut by 2 bases, the J end by 6 bases, with 10 bases between. CDR3 region: CASSEPTRPGELFF. The CDR3 DNA reads TGTGCCAGCAGTGAACCAACTAGGCCCGGGGAGCTGTTTTTT.

This chain joins TRBV9 and TRBJ2-7; 12 bases are a match to TRBD2. After removal of 3 bases from V and 3 bases from J, the junction contained 4 bases not matched to a gene. The germline CDR1 and CDR2 sequences are SGDLS and YYNGEE. CDR3 length equals 15 residues. The CDR3 loop reads CASSGSSGRVYEQYF. The CDR3 bases are TGTGCCAGCAGCGGTTCTAGCGGGAGGGTCTACGAGCAGTACTTC.

V gene TRBV5-4 combines with J gene TRBJ2-7; no clear D. Trimming cost V 0 bases and J 1 base, with 5 bases left between them. CDR1 is SGHNT, CDR2 YYREEE, per germline (reference sequence). This CDR3 spans 13 amino acids. CDR3 region: CASSLVESYEQYF. The CDR3 DNA reads as TGTGCCAGCAGCTTGGTAGAATCCTACGAGCAGTACTTC. The full variable domain, completed using reference TRBV5-4 and TRBJ2-7, is ETGVTQSPTHLIKTRGQQVTLRCSSQSGHNTVSWYQQALGQGPQFIFQYYREEENGRGNFPPRFSGLQFPNYSSELNVNALELDDSALYLCASSLVESYEQYFGPGTRLTVT.

J is TRBJ1-2 and V is TRBV30, with D possibly matching TRBD1 (6 bases). The CDR3 is 13 amino acids. CDR1 is GTSNPN and CDR2 is SVGIG in the germline V gene (reference sequence). Trimming shortened V by 0 bases and J by 5 bases, and 10 bases separated the two germline ends. This CDR3 reads CAWSVKGGYGYTF. Here the CDR3 DNA reads TGTGCCTGGAGTGTAAAGGGGGGGTATGGCTACACCTTC.

The rearrangement joins TRBV10-3 to TRBJ2-1, with D perhaps TRBD2 (6 bases). Germline lookup yields CDR1 ENHRY and CDR2 SYGVKD. Trimming took 3 bases from V and 8 from J, leaving 11 bases between them. The CDR3 contains 13 residues. CDR3 sequence: CAISDGGVHEQFF. In DNA form, the CDR3 reads TGTGCCATCAGTGATGGAGGGGTACATGAGCAGTTCTTC.

The J gene is TRBJ2-7, the V gene TRBV4-3, with 8 positions matching TRBD1. Germline CDR1 reads LGHNA; CDR2 reads YSLEER. Losses at the gene ends were 3 bases for V and 6 bases for J; bases not matched to a gene: 4. The CDR3 has 13 amino acids. CDR3 region: CASSQDRETEQYF. The CDR3, as DNA: TGCGCCAGCAGCCAGGACAGGGAAACCGAGCAGTACTTC.